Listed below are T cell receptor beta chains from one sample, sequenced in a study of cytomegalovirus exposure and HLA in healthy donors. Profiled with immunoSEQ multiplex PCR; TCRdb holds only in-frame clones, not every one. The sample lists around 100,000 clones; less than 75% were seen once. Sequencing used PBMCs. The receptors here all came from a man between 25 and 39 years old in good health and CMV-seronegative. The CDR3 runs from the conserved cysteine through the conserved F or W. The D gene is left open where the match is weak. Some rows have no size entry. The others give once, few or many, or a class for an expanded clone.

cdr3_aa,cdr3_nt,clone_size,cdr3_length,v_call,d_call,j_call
CASSGTGVAPYEQYF,TGTGCCAGCAGCGGCACAGGGGTCGCCCCTTACGAGCAGTACTTC,-,15,TRBV9,TRBD1,TRBJ2-7
CASSLDGGKSRKLFF,TGCGCCAGCAGCTTGGATGGAGGAAAGTCGCGAAAACTGTTTTTT,-,15,TRBV5-1,-,TRBJ1-4
CASSFGGGGTGNQPQHF,TGTGCCAGCAGTTTCGGGGGGGGCGGTACGGGCAATCAGCCCCAGCATTTT,few,17,TRBV28,-,TRBJ1-5
CASSWGGGQPQHF,TGTGCCAGCAGTTGGGGGGGAGGTCAGCCCCAGCATTTT,once,13,TRBV11-2,-,TRBJ1-5
CASSFGGATGNTIYF,TGCGCCAGCAGCTTTGGAGGGGCTACTGGAAACACCATATATTTT,-,15,TRBV5-1,-,TRBJ1-3
CASSQGRTGFGGYTF,TGCGCCAGCAGCCAGGGACGTACAGGGTTCGGTGGCTACACCTTC,-,15,TRBV4-3,-,TRBJ1-2
CASSHLTGTSGSYEQYF,TGTGCCAGCAGCCACCTGACCGGGACTAGCGGCTCCTACGAGCAGTACTTC,-,17,TRBV14,TRBD2,TRBJ2-7
CASSLRAGSEQYF,TGTGCCAGCAGCTTAAGGGCAGGGTCCGAGCAGTACTTC,-,13,TRBV7-3,-,TRBJ2-7
CSVKGLSAGEQYF,TGCAGCGTCAAGGGGTTGTCAGCGGGCGAGCAGTACTTC,-,13,TRBV29-1,-,TRBJ2-7
CASSQPGQAQETQYF,TGCGCCAGCAGCCAACCGGGACAGGCCCAAGAGACCCAGTACTTC,-,15,TRBV4-1,TRBD1,TRBJ2-5
CASSLASGGTTDTQYF,TGCGCCAGCAGCTTGGCTAGCGGGGGGACCACAGATACGCAGTATTTT,-,16,TRBV5-1,TRBD2,TRBJ2-3
CASGRQEETQYF,TGTGCTAGTGGTCGACAGGAGGAGACCCAGTACTTC,once,12,TRBV12-5,-,TRBJ2-5
CASSYFAGANTEAFF,TGTGCCAGCAGTTACTTCGCAGGGGCGAACACTGAAGCTTTCTTT,-,15,TRBV6-5,-,TRBJ1-1
CASTEQGSNTEAFF,TGCGCCAGCACCGAACAGGGTTCGAACACTGAAGCTTTCTTT,-,14,TRBV5-1,-,TRBJ1-1
CASSLADQREGAEAFF,TGTGCCAGCAGCTTAGCGGATCAACGGGAGGGAGCTGAAGCTTTCTTT,few,16,TRBV7-2,-,TRBJ1-1
CASSVAASSGNSPLHF,TGTGCCAGCAGCGTAGCGGCTAGTTCGGGTAATTCACCCCTCCACTTT,-,16,TRBV9,-,TRBJ1-6
CSGTDYYGYTF,TGCAGCGGGACAGATTACTATGGCTACACCTTC,-,11,TRBV29-1,-,TRBJ1-2
CASKGEAGLMLSLHF,TGTGCCAGCAAAGGGGAGGCAGGGCTAATGTTGTCCCTCCACTTT,-,15,TRBV2,-,TRBJ1-6
CASSLDWTGNGELFF,TGCGCCAGCAGCTTGGATTGGACAGGGAACGGGGAGCTGTTTTTT,-,15,TRBV5-1,TRBD1,TRBJ2-2
CASSYQFDLLAGKREQYF,TGCGCCAGCAGCTACCAGTTCGACTTACTAGCGGGAAAGCGGGAGCAGTACTTC,-,18,TRBV4-1,TRBD2,TRBJ2-7
CASSGPAGQSNQPQHF,TGTGCCAGCAGTGGACCTGCGGGACAGAGCAATCAGCCCCAGCATTTT,few,16,TRBV6-6,TRBD1,TRBJ1-5
CASSFPGGTEAFF,TGTGCCAGCAGTTTTCCTGGGGGGACTGAAGCTTTCTTT,-,13,TRBV27,-,TRBJ1-1
CASSQWTENVGYNQPQHF,TGTGCCAGCAGCCAATGGACAGAAAACGTAGGTTACAATCAGCCCCAGCATTTT,-,18,TRBV14,-,TRBJ1-5
CASSSLAPRIMYF,TGTGCCAGCAGCTCCCTTGCCCCGAGGATAATGTACTTC,-,13,TRBV27,-,TRBJ2-7
CSVDGDREEEETQYF,TGCAGCGTTGACGGGGACAGGGAGGAGGAAGAGACCCAGTACTTC,-,15,TRBV29-1,TRBD1,TRBJ2-5
CASSLRTGEEKLFF,TGCGCCAGCAGCCTACGGACAGGGGAGGAAAAACTGTTTTTT,few,14,TRBV5-1,TRBD1,TRBJ1-4
CASSQETGVGNQPQHF,TGCGCCAGCAGCCAAGAGACAGGGGTTGGCAATCAGCCCCAGCATTTT,few,16,TRBV4-3,TRBD1,TRBJ1-5
CAWTDQYNSPLHF,TGTGCCTGGACAGATCAATATAATTCACCCCTCCACTTT,-,13,TRBV30,-,TRBJ1-6
CAWRGTGLLGTEAFF,TGTGCCTGGAGGGGGACAGGCCTCTTGGGCACTGAAGCTTTCTTT,-,15,TRBV30,TRBD1,TRBJ1-1
CASSRTSFQETQYF,TGTGCCAGCAGCCGTACTAGTTTCCAAGAGACCCAGTACTTC,-,14,TRBV7-2,-,TRBJ2-5
CASSLRLQGGNQPQHF,TGTGCCAGCAGCTTGCGCTTACAGGGTGGCAATCAGCCCCAGCATTTT,-,16,TRBV5-6,-,TRBJ1-5
CASSYTREGNTEAFF,TGTGCCAGCAGCTATACGCGGGAGGGAAACACTGAAGCTTTCTTT,few,15,TRBV28,-,TRBJ1-1
CASSAGKNTEAFF,TGTGCCAGCAGCGCGGGGAAGAACACTGAAGCTTTCTTT,-,13,TRBV7-3,-,TRBJ1-1